The clone carrying this TCR beta chain showed up just a few times. Its antigen is unidentified. This entry belongs to a study of response to subunit inactivated influenza vaccine. Study findings and constraints: It was suggested by the authors that few new T cells are recruited by each seasonal influenza vaccination.

CDR1 and CDR2 from the germline V gene are MNHNS and SASEGT. The V segment lost 1 base and the J segment 10 bases; nucleotides outside the gene matches: 8. CDR3 length: 16 residues. A single record per CDR3 protein comes from TCRdb applying MiXCR to the RT-PCR reads. The table shows under 750,000 distinct CDR3 sequences, with 12% occurring only once. The chain uses TRBV6-1 and TRBJ2-1; 12 bases are shared with TRBD2. The material sequenced was PBMCs from blood, taken on the day of vaccination. This receptor was taken from a man aged 50 to 59 who received an inactivated influenza vaccine. CDR3 in amino acids: CASSEGLAGGGLEQFF. CDR3 nucleotides: TGTGCCAGCAGTGAAGGGCTAGCGGGGGGGGGTTTGGAGCAGTTCTTC.